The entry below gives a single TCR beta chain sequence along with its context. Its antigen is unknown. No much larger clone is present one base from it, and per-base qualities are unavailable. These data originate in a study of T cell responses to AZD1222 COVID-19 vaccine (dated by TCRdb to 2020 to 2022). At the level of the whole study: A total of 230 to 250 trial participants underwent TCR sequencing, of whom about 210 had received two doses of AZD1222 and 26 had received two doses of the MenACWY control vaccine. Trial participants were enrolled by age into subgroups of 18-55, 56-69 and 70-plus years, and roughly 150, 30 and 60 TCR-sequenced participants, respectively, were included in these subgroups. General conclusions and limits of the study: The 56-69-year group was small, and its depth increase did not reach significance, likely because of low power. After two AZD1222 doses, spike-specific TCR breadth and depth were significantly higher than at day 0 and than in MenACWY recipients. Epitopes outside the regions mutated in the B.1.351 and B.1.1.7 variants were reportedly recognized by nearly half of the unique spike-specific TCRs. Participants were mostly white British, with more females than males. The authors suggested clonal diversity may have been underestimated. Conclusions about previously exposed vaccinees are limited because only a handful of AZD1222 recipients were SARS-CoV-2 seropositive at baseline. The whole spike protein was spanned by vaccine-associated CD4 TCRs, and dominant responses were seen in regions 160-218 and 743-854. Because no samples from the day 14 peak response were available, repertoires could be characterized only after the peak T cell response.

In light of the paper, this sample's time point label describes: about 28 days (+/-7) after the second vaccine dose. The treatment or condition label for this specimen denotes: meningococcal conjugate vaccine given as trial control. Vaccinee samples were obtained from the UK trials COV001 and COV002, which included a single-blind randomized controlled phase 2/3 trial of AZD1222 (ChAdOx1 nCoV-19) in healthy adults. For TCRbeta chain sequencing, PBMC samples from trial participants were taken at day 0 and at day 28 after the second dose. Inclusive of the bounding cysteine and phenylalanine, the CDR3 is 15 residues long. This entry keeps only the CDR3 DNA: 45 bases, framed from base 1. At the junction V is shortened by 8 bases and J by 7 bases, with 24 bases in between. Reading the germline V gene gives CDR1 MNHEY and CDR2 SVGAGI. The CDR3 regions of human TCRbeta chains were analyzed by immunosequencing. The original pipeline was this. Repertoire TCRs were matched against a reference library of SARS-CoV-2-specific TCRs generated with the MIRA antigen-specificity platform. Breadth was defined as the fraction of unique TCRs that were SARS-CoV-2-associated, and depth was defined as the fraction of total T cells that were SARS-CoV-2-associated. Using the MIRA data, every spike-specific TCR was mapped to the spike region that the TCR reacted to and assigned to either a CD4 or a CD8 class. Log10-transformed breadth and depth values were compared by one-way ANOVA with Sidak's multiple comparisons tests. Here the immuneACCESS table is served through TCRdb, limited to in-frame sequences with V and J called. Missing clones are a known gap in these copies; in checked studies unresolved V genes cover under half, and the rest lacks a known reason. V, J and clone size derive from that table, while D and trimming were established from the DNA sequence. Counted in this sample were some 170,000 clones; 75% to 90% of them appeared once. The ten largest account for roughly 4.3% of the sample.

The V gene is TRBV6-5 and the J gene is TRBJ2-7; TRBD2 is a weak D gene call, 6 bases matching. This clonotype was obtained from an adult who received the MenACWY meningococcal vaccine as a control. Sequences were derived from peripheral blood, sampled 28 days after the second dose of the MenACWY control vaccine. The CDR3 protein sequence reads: CASSITSGFAREQYF. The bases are TGTGCCAGCTCCATTACCAGCGGGTTTGCTAGGGAGCAGTACTTC.